In this sample, the clone carrying this T cell receptor beta chain turned up a few times. After removal of 2 bases from V and 0 bases from J, the junction contained 2 bases not matched to a gene. The CDR3 runs 15 residues. The germline V gene encodes CDR1 SGHVS and CDR2 FNYEAQ. These data come from a study of shared clonotypes between healthy human individuals. Unsorted samples used roughly 90 million PBMCs for genomic DNA. Samples underwent the assay at deep level. Spread over ten immunoSEQ deep assay plates, unsorted PBMC DNA underwent sequencing. Here immunoSEQ multiplex PCR was the method, and the copy in TCRdb shows in-frame clones only, minus some. In the table there are hundreds of thousands of clones, around 77% of which are singletons.

The chain recombines TRBV7-6 with TRBJ2-7; 9 bases are shared with TRBD2. Sequencing used PBMCs. The TCR was taken from a woman between 40 and 50 years old in good health. Some clones in this sample may be carry-over from other donors' samples. The CDR3 DNA reads TGTGCCAGCAGCTTAACTAGCGGGTACTCCTACGAGCAGTACTTC. Amino acid sequence: CASSLTSGYSYEQYF.